Shown below are 10 T cell receptor beta chains from a single sample sequenced in a study of graft-versus-host responses after intestinal transplantation. Their cognate antigens are unknown. Profiled with immunoSEQ multiplex PCR; TCRdb holds only in-frame clones, not every one. The data hold 39,000 or so clones, with about 93% observed a single time. Specimen: unstimulated CD8+ T cells sorted from spleen or lymph node cells, collected before transplant. The receptors come from a human donor who was the organ donor for an intestinal transplant.

Comment on this clone: This sample includes further DNA sequences coding for the same CDR3. The genes are TRBV27 and TRBJ1-5, with no clear D. Germline CDR1 and CDR2: MNHEY and SMNVEV (reference sequence). The CDR3 runs to 13 residues. The germline V and J ends were trimmed by 2 bases and 1 base, with 3 bases remaining between them. Here the CDR3 DNA reads TGTGCCAGCAGTTTAGGGAGCAATCAGCCCCAGCATTTT. Amino acids: CASSLGSNQPQHF.

In DNA form, the CDR3 reads TGTGCCAGCAGTTTGGGGCCAGATACGCAGTATTTT. Its protein product is CASSLGPDTQYF. The V call is TRBV28, the J call TRBJ2-3, with D perhaps matching TRBD1 (5 bases). This CDR3 is 12 amino acids long. CDR1 MDHEN and CDR2 SYDVKM come from the germline V gene. With 3 bases removed from V and 4 bases from J, the gap between germline ends came to 5 bases. Together with reference TRBV28 and TRBJ2-3, the CDR3 gives the full variable domain: DVKVTQSSRYLVKRTGEKVFLECVQDMDHENMFWYRQDPGLGLRLIYFSYDVKMKEKGDIPEGYSVSREKKERFSLILESASTNQTSMYLCASSLGPDTQYFGPGTRLTVL.

V is TRBV27 and J is TRBJ2-7; D is possibly TRBD1 or TRBD2 (6 bases each). V was trimmed by 0 bases and J by 6 bases, leaving 9 bases between them. The CDR3 has 13 amino acids. Per the germline V gene, CDR1 is MNHEY and CDR2 is SMNVEV (reference sequence). Here the CDR3 reads CASSLSGGREQYF. For the CDR3, the DNA is TGTGCCAGCAGTTTATCCGGGGGCCGCGAGCAGTACTTC.

V and J are TRBV6-1 and TRBJ1-2; D is undetermined. The CDR3 is 14 residues long. Germline values: CDR1 MNHNS, CDR2 SASEGT. With 2 bases removed from V and 4 bases from J, the gap between germline ends came to 11 bases. CDR3 in DNA: TGTGCCAGCAGTGAAAGGACGGATTTCTATGGCTACACCTTC. This translates into CASSERTDFYGYTF.

The genes are TRBV18 and TRBJ1-1; weak D call: TRBD1 (6 bases). Germline-derived CDR1 and CDR2 are KGHSH and LQKENI. V shed 6 bases and J shed 3 bases, with 17 bases lying between them. The CDR3 loop spans 15 amino acids. CDR3 nucleotide sequence: TGTGCCAGCTCGCTCCTGGACAGTTACTACACTGAAGCTTTCTTT. Translating it yields CASSLLDSYYTEAFF.

CDR3: CASTQLAGAGETQYF. CDR3 coding DNA: TGTGCCAGCACCCAACTAGCGGGAGCTGGAGAGACCCAGTACTTC. The chain joins TRBV7-2 to TRBJ2-5; 11 nucleotides match TRBD2. The CDR3 spans 15 residues. Unmatched junction bases numbered 8, after V lost 7 bases and J lost 4 bases. The germline gives CDR1 SGHTA, CDR2 FQGNSA.

This clone was found once. The gene calls are TRBV4-3 and TRBJ2-7, with D perhaps TRBD1 or TRBD2 (5 bases each). The CDR3 extends over 16 amino acids. Germline V gene sequence: CDR1 LGHNA, CDR2 YSLEER. With 6 bases removed from V and 4 bases from J, the gap between germline ends came to 22 bases. CDR3 nucleotides: TGCGCCAGCAGTAAAACCTGGGGTTCCGGGACGTACGAGCAGTACTTC. It encodes CASSKTWGSGTYEQYF.

The V call is TRBV27, the J call TRBJ1-1, with 7 bases fitting TRBD1. The CDR3 contains 15 residues. Germline V gene data show CDR1 as MNHEY and CDR2 as SMNVEV (reference sequence). The ends lost 5 bases at V and 3 bases at J; junction bases unmatched: 9. Here the CDR3 reads CASSPVAGGYTEAFF. The CDR3 region has the DNA TGTGCCAGCAGTCCAGTGGCAGGGGGATACACTGAAGCTTTCTTT.

The V and J genes are TRBV27 and TRBJ2-1; either TRBD1 or TRBD2 may supply D (5 bases each). The V gene's germline CDR1 is MNHEY and CDR2 SMNVEV (reference sequence). The CDR3 is made up of 12 amino acids. The germline V and J ends were trimmed by 6 bases and 6 bases, with 9 bases remaining between them. This chain's CDR3 is CASSQGTNEQFF. The CDR3, as DNA: TGTGCCAGCAGCCAAGGGACCAATGAGCAGTTCTTC.

The chain recombines TRBV5-5 with TRBJ2-7; D uncertain. This CDR3 has 13 amino acids. V lost 3 bases and J 5 bases, leaving 12 bases between the germline ends. The V gene's germline CDR1 is SGHKS and CDR2 YYEKEE (reference sequence). The CDR3 spells CASSSRWAHEQYF. The CDR3 DNA sequence: TGTGCCAGCAGCTCGCGTTGGGCCCACGAGCAGTACTTC.